A single sample gave rise to the 21 T cell receptor beta chains below, sequenced in a study of shared clonotypes between healthy human individuals. The naive CD8 population came from CD45RO-negative cells selected for CCR7, without terminally differentiated effector memory CD45RA+ cells. Generated by immunoSEQ multiplex PCR, the TCRdb table keeps only in-frame clones and is missing some. The sample comprises over 2 million clones, roughly 95% of which are singletons, and about 1.1% rests with the top ten. Sequences were obtained from naive CD8+ T cells sorted from blood. The origin of the receptors is a man aged 18 to 35 in good health.

The chain couples TRBV27 to TRBJ2-5; either TRBD1 or TRBD2 may fit D (7 bases each). Per germline, CDR1 MNHEY and CDR2 SMNVEV (reference sequence). V lost 2 bases to trimming and J lost 6 bases, with 13 bases between them. The CDR3 runs 14 residues. CDR3 sequence (DNA): TGTGCCAGCAGTTTAGATCAGGGGGGGAAGACCCAGTACTTC. This gives the protein CASSLDQGGKTQYF.

The chain links TRBV5-6 to TRBJ2-1; weak D call: TRBD2 (6 bases). The V and J ends lost 1 base and 1 base respectively, with 9 bases between them. This CDR3 region has 15 residues. In germline, CDR1 is SGHDT, CDR2 YYEEEE. CDR3 sequence: CASSLSGGSYNEQFF. CDR3 sequence (DNA): TGTGCCAGCAGCTTGAGCGGAGGGTCCTACAATGAGCAGTTCTTC.

In the case of this clone: In the same sample, other DNA sequences code for this CDR3. The V gene is TRBV5-6, the J gene TRBJ1-1; D is ambiguous. CDR3 size: 12 residues. Looked up from germline, CDR1 is SGHDT and CDR2 is YYEEEE. The V end was cut by 0 bases, the J end by 4 bases, with 4 bases between. CDR3 in amino acids: CASSLESTEAFF. DNA for the CDR3: TGTGCCAGCAGCTTGGAAAGCACTGAAGCTTTCTTT.

The chain links TRBV19 to TRBJ2-7, with D unclear. The CDR3 is 14 residues long. Looked up from germline, CDR1 is LNHDA and CDR2 is SQIVND (reference sequence). V lost 3 bases and J 5 bases, leaving 14 bases between the germline ends. The CDR3 DNA follows: TGTGCCAGTAGTATTAGCAGGACGGTCAACGAGCAGTACTTC. It codes for CASSISRTVNEQYF.

As regards this clone: Other DNA sequences within the sample encode an identical CDR3. The gene calls are TRBV7-9 and TRBJ2-7, with 8 bases fitting TRBD1. The V and J ends lost 5 bases and 3 bases, in that order; junction bases with no gene match: 6. The CDR3 loop spans 14 amino acids. Per germline, CDR1 SEHNR and CDR2 FQNEAQ (reference sequence). CDR3 in amino acids: CASSPRTGIYEQYF. Written as DNA, the CDR3 is TGTGCCAGCAGCCCCCGGACAGGGATCTACGAGCAGTACTTC.

V usage is TRBV27 and J usage is TRBJ2-1, with D perhaps being TRBD1 or TRBD2 (6 bases each). Germline V CDR1 and CDR2: MNHEY, SMNVEV (reference sequence). The CDR3 runs to 15 residues. Trimming removed 0 bases at V and 10 bases at J, with 16 bases between. The CDR3 is CASSLSIGGRNEQFF. The CDR3 nucleotides read TGTGCCAGCAGTTTATCGATAGGGGGGAGGAACGAGCAGTTCTTC.

V gene TRBV19 combines with J gene TRBJ2-2; D gene unclear. Trimming pared 3 bases from V and 1 base from J, leaving 9 bases between. The CDR3 has 15 amino acids. Germline loops: CDR1 LNHDA, CDR2 SQIVND (reference sequence). CDR3 sequence reads: CASSITMGNTGELFF. The CDR3 bases are TGTGCCAGTAGTATTACGATGGGGAACACCGGGGAGCTGTTTTTT.

This chain links TRBV29-1 with TRBJ2-7; 11 bases are a match to TRBD1. Germline-derived CDR1 and CDR2 are SQVTM and ANQGSEA. The CDR3 covers 16 residues. V was pared by 0 bases and J by 0 bases, with 4 bases of the junction left unmatched. CDR3 residues: CSVEDWGTGGSYEQYF. Here the CDR3 DNA reads TGCAGCGTTGAAGATTGGGGGACAGGGGGCTCCTACGAGCAGTACTTC.

This clone was found once. The J gene is TRBJ1-5, the V gene TRBV19; tentatively, D is TRBD1 (6 bases). Trimming pared 2 bases from V and 3 bases from J, leaving 14 bases between. CDR3 length equals 16 residues. CDR1 LNHDA and CDR2 SQIVND come from the germline V gene (reference sequence). The CDR3 region has the DNA TGTGCCAGTAGTATATTCGGGCAGGGGCTCAATCAGCCCCAGCATTTT. Residues: CASSIFGQGLNQPQHF.

The V call is TRBV6-1, the J call TRBJ2-3; D ambiguous. V lost 4 bases to trimming and J lost 2 bases, with 16 bases between them. This CDR3 comprises 16 residues. From germline, CDR1 is MNHNS and CDR2 SASEGT. The chain's CDR3 is CASSGIQVYPTDTQYF. CDR3 bases: TGTGCCAGCAGTGGAATTCAGGTCTACCCCACAGATACGCAGTATTTT.

This clone is a singleton in its sample. The chain joins TRBV14 to TRBJ2-5, with 7 bases matching TRBD2. V lost 7 bases, J lost 2 bases, and 10 bases stayed unmatched. The CDR3 extends over 15 amino acids. Per the germline V gene, CDR1 is SGHDN and CDR2 is FVKESK. The CDR3 region has the DNA TGTGCCAGCACCTTAGCCGGGGGGACTCAAGAGACCCAGTACTTC. Its protein is CASTLAGGTQETQYF.

The chain joins TRBV6-1 to TRBJ2-3; tentative D call: TRBD1 (6 bases). There are 14 residues in the CDR3. Trimming left V 2 bases short and J 6 bases short, with 12 bases between. Germline V gives CDR1 MNHNS, CDR2 SASEGT. The CDR3 loop is CASSELWTVDTQYF. The DNA for the CDR3 is TGTGCCAGCAGTGAACTCTGGACAGTTGATACGCAGTATTTT.

The rearrangement uses TRBV27 and TRBJ1-2, with D perhaps matching TRBD1 (6 bases). The CDR3 is made up of 13 amino acids. CDR1 MNHEY and CDR2 SMNVEV come from the germline V gene (reference sequence). V was shortened by 2 bases and J by 8 bases, with 12 bases between the two germline ends. The CDR3 DNA is TGTGCCAGCAGTTTAGGGGGCCCTGACGGCTACACCTTC. This translates into CASSLGGPDGYTF.

The chain is built from TRBV7-9 and TRBJ1-5; D is unclear. The CDR3 consists of 14 residues. Deletions cut 2 bases from V and 4 bases from J, with 9 bases between. Per germline, CDR1 SEHNR and CDR2 FQNEAQ (reference sequence). The CDR3, as DNA: TGTGCCAGCAGCTTATTGGGCGCTAATCAGCCCCAGCATTTT. Translation: CASSLLGANQPQHF.

The V call is TRBV6-1, the J call TRBJ1-2, with D perhaps TRBD1 (5 bases). CDR1 MNHNS and CDR2 SASEGT come from the germline V gene. The CDR3 is made up of 16 amino acids. V lost 1 base to trimming and J lost 0 bases, with 12 bases between them. Written as DNA, the CDR3 is TGTGCCAGCAGTGAAGTGGGGGAGCCATCTAACTATGGCTACACCTTC. Encoded protein: CASSEVGEPSNYGYTF.

The chain carries TRBV6-1 and TRBJ2-7, with a weak D call TRBD2 (5 bases). Per the germline V gene, CDR1 is MNHNS and CDR2 is SASEGT. The V end was cut by 4 bases, the J end by 1 base, with 20 bases between. The CDR3 totals 17 residues. CDR3 in amino acids: CASSGLIGDETSYEQYF. The CDR3 nucleotides are TGTGCCAGCAGTGGACTTATCGGGGATGAAACATCCTACGAGCAGTACTTC.

This chain connects TRBV6-5 to TRBJ2-2; weak D call: TRBD2 (5 bases). This CDR3 has 13 residues. The V end was cut by 2 bases, the J end by 7 bases, with 8 bases between. CDR1 is MNHEY, CDR2 SVGAGI, per germline. This chain's CDR3 is CASSYGEIGELFF. The CDR3 coding sequence is TGTGCCAGCAGTTACGGGGAGATCGGGGAGCTGTTTTTT.

This clone was recorded only once. The chain carries TRBV18 and TRBJ1-1; a weak D match, TRBD1 (6 bases). Trimming cost V 0 bases and J 0 bases, with 11 bases left between them. The CDR3 spans 16 residues. Germline V gene lookup returns CDR1 KGHSH and CDR2 LQKENI. DNA for the CDR3: TGTGCCAGCTCACCACCGACAGGCATTATGAACACTGAAGCTTTCTTT. This translates into CASSPPTGIMNTEAFF.

The chain has TRBV5-6 and TRBJ2-7; 7 bases align to TRBD1. Germline V CDR1 and CDR2: SGHDT, YYEEEE. V shed 2 bases, J shed 0 bases, and the junction held 5 bases outside the gene matches. This CDR3 is 15 amino acids long. The CDR3 DNA reads as TGTGCCAGCAGCTTTTCTACAGGGGTCTCCTACGAGCAGTACTTC. Its protein is CASSFSTGVSYEQYF.

This clone has only a few counts. The rearrangement uses TRBV4-1 and TRBJ1-5; D is uncertain. Trimming removed 3 bases from V and 4 bases from J, with 7 bases in between. The germline V gene has CDR1 MGHRA and CDR2 YSYEKL. The CDR3 spans 13 residues. CDR3 DNA sequence: TGCGCCAGCAGCCAGGCTCAAAATCAGCCCCAGCATTTT. Residues: CASSQAQNQPQHF.

About this clone: Different DNA sequences within this sample yield the same CDR3. The chain employs TRBV10-3 and TRBJ1-1; 8 nucleotides line up with TRBD1. The CDR3 is made up of 17 amino acids. Unmatched junction bases numbered 8, after V lost 2 bases and J lost 0 bases. Germline values: CDR1 ENHRY, CDR2 SYGVKD. The CDR3 here is CAISEPGTGGMNTEAFF. The CDR3 DNA follows: TGTGCCATCAGTGAGCCCGGGACAGGAGGCATGAACACTGAAGCTTTCTTT.